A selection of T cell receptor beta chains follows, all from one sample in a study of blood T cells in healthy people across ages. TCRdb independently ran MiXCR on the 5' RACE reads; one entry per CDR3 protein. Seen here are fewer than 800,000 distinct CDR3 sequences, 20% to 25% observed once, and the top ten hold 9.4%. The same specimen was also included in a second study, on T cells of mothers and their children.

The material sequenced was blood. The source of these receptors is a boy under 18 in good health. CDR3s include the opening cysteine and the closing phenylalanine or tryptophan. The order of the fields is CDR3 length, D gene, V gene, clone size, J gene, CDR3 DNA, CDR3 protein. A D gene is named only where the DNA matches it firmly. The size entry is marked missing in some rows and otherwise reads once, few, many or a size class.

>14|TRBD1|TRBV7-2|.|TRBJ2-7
TGTGCCAGCAGCTACGACAGGGGACCCTACGAGCAGTACTTC
CASSYDRGPYEQYF
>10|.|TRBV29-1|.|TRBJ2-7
TGCAGCGCCAAGGGTAACGAGCAGTACTTC
CSAKGNEQYF
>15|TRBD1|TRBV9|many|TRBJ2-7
TGTGCCAGCAGCGTAGGGGGGACAGCTTCCTACGAGCAGTACTTC
CASSVGGTASYEQYF
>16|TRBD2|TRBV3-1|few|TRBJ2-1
TGTGCCAGCAGCCCGGGACTAGCGGAGGTATACAATGAGCAGTTCTTC
CASSPGLAEVYNEQFF
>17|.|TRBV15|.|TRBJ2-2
TGTGCCACCAGCAGAGATCGGGGCCAGGTGGGCACCGGGGAGCTGTTTTTT
CATSRDRGQVGTGELFF
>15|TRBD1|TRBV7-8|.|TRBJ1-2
TGTGCCAGCAGCTTATTGGGGACAGGGACCCATGGCTACACCTTC
CASSLLGTGTHGYTF
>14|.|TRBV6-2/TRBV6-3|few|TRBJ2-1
TGTGCCAGCCTGAGGGTTCGGGGCTACAATGAGCAGTTCTTC
CASLRVRGYNEQFF
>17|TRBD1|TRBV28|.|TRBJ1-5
TGTGCCAGCAGTTTCCTACGTCTCGGACAGGGAAATCAGCCCCAGCATTTT
CASSFLRLGQGNQPQHF
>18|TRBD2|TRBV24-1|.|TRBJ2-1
TGTGCCACCCTGGGACACAGGGGCCTAGCGGGACCCAACAATGAGCAGTTCTTC
CATLGHRGLAGPNNEQFF
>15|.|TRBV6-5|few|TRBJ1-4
TGTGCCAGCAGTTACCCGAACCGGGATAATGAAAAACTGTTTTTT
CASSYPNRDNEKLFF
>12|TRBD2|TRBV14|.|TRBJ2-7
TGTGCCAGCAGCCGCGGGGGGGACGAGCAGTACTTC
CASSRGGDEQYF
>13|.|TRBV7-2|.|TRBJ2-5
TGTGCCAGCAGCTTCCGCCACCAAGAGACCCAGCACTTC
CASSFRHQETQHF